The rows below give T cell receptor beta chains drawn from one sample of a study of Ad26.COV2.S vaccination and SARS-CoV-2 variants. Sequencing was performed with immunoSEQ multiplex PCR; in TCRdb, only in-frame clones are kept and a portion is missing. In the table there are over 400,000 clones, about 90% of which are singletons. The sample in question was peripheral blood, obtained in a trial of Ad26.COV2.S vaccine versus placebo. These receptors all come from a person between 18 and 65 years old who received the Ad26.COV2.S COVID-19 vaccine or a placebo. Each CDR3 is given with its conserved first and last residue. A D gene is named only where the DNA matches it firmly. The listing skips clone size in some rows; elsewhere it reads once, few, many or a size class.

TRBV2	TRBJ2-7	-	-	TGTGCCAGCAGTAGGGGGTCCTACGAGCAGTACTTC	CASSRGSYEQYF
TRBV9	TRBJ1-1	-	-	TGTGCCAGCAGCACAGAAAAGGGAGTAGGGACTGAAGCTTTCTTT	CASSTEKGVGTEAFF
TRBV5-5	TRBJ2-1	-	TRBD2	TGTGCCAGCAGCCCCGGACTAGCGGGAGAGCCCTACAATGAGCAGTTCTTC	CASSPGLAGEPYNEQFF
TRBV28	TRBJ2-5	once	-	TGTGCCACCGGCCGGGGGTACACAGAGACCCAGTACTTC	CATGRGYTETQYF
TRBV9	TRBJ1-4	-	TRBD1	TGTGCCAGCAGCGTGAGGACAGGGAATGAAAAACTGTTTTTT	CASSVRTGNEKLFF
TRBV24-1	TRBJ2-5	-	-	TGTGCCACCAGTGACCCAGTGCGGGAAGAGACCCAGTACTTC	CATSDPVREETQYF
TRBV6-4	TRBJ1-5	-	-	TGTGCCAGCAGTAGGGGCGCGGGGCAGCCCCAGCATTTT	CASSRGAGQPQHF
TRBV29-1	TRBJ1-2	-	-	TGCAGCGTTGTAACAGGACCAAACTATGGCTACACCTTC	CSVVTGPNYGYTF
TRBV20-1	TRBJ2-7	once	TRBD2	TGCAGTGCTAGTGATTCCCTAGCGGGTGGTTCCTACGAGCAGTACTTC	CSASDSLAGGSYEQYF
TRBV27	TRBJ2-5	once	-	TGTGCCAGCAGCAGTAAGGGTTCGGAGACCCAGTACTTC	CASSSKGSETQYF
TRBV19	TRBJ2-1	once	-	TGTGCCACGGGTAACAGGGTAGGGGTAGCCTACAATGAGCAGTTCTTC	CATGNRVGVAYNEQFF
TRBV4-1	TRBJ1-1	-	TRBD1	TGCGCCAGCAGCCAAAATACAGGGGGCTGGGAGGGAAACACTGAAGCTTTCTTT	CASSQNTGGWEGNTEAFF
TRBV29-1	TRBJ1-1	-	TRBD1	TGCAGCGTTGACGGGACAGGGGAAGGCTCTGAAGCTTTCTTT	CSVDGTGEGSEAFF
TRBV28	TRBJ2-7	-	-	TGTGCCAGCACCCAAGAGGGACGGTCGAGCTCCTACGAGCAGTACTTC	CASTQEGRSSSYEQYF
TRBV25-1	TRBJ2-1	-	TRBD2	TGTGCCAGCCTTCCGGGACTAGCGGGAGTTGTCCCACGCAATGAGCAGTTCTTC	CASLPGLAGVVPRNEQFF